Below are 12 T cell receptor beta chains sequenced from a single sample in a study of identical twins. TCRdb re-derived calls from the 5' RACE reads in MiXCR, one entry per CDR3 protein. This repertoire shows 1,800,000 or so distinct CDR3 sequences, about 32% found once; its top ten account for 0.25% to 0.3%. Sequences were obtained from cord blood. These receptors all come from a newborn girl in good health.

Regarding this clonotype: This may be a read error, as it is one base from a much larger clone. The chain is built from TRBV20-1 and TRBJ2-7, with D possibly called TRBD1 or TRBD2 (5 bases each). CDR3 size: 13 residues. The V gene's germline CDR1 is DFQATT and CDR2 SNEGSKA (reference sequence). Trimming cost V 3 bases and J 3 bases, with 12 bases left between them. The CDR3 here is CSARLEGFYEQYF. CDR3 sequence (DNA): TGCAGTGCTAGGCTAGAGGGGTTCTACGAGCAGTACTTC.

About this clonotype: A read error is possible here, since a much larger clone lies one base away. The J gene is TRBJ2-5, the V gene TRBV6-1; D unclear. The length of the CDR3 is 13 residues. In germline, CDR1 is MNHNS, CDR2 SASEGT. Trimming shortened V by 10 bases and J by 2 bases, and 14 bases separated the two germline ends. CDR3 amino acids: CANGESEQETQYF. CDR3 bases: TGTGCCAACGGCGAATCAGAGCAAGAGACCCAGTACTTC.

This chain's CDR3 is CASSPHRGGNIQYF. The CDR3 DNA reads TGTGCCAGCAGCCCCCACAGGGGGGGGAACATTCAGTACTTC. V and J are TRBV16 and TRBJ2-4, with D maybe TRBD1 (8 bases). V gave up 4 bases and J gave up 7 bases, with 14 bases separating them. This CDR3 is built from 14 residues. Germline V gene sequence: CDR1 KGHSY, CDR2 FQNENV.

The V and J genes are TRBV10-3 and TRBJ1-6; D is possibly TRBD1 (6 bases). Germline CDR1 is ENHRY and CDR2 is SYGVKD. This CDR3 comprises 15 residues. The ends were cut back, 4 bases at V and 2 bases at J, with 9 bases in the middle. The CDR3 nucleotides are TGTGCCATCAGTGGTACAGGGCCCTATAATTCACCCCTCCACTTT. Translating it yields CAISGTGPYNSPLHF.

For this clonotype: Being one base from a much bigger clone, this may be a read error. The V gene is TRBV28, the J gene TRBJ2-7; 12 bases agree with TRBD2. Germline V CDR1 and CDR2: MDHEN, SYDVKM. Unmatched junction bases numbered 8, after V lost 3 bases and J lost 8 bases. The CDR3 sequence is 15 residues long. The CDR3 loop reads CASSFPSGRGYKQYF. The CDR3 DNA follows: TGTGCCAGCAGTTTCCCTAGCGGGAGGGGATACAAGCAGTACTTC.

The CDR3 loop reads CASTLGTSGPYEQYF. CDR3 bases: TGTGCCAGCACCTTGGGGACTAGCGGACCCTACGAGCAGTACTTC. The chain joins TRBV12-3 or TRBV12-4 to TRBJ2-7, with TRBD2 matching over 11 bases. The V and J ends lost 7 bases and 2 bases, in that order; junction bases with no gene match: 7. The CDR3 extends over 15 amino acids.

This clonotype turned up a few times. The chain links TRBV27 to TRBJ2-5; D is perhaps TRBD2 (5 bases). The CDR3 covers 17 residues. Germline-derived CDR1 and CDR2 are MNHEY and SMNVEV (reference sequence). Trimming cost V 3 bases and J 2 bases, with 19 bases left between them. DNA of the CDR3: TGTGCCAGCAGTTTCGCCCTCCTTAACCGAGGGCAAGAGACCCAGTACTTC. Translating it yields CASSFALLNRGQETQYF.

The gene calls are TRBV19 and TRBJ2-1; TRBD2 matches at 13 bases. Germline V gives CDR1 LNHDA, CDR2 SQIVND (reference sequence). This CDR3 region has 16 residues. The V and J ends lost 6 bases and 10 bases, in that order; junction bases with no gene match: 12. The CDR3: CASSRTSGRAELEQFF. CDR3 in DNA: TGTGCCAGTAGCCGTACTAGCGGGAGGGCCGAATTAGAGCAGTTCTTC.

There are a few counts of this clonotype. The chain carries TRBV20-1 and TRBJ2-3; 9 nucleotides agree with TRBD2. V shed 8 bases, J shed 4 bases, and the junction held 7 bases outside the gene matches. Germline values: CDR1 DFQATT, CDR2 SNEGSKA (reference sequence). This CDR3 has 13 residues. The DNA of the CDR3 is TGCAGTCCATTAGCGGGAGCGGCAGATACGCAGTATTTT. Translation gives CSPLAGAADTQYF.

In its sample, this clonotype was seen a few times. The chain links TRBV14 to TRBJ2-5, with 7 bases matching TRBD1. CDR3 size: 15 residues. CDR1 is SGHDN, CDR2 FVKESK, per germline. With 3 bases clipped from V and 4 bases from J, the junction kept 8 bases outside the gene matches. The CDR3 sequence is CASSHSGQSLETQYF. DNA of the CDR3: TGTGCCAGCAGCCATTCGGGACAGAGCCTAGAGACCCAGTACTTC.

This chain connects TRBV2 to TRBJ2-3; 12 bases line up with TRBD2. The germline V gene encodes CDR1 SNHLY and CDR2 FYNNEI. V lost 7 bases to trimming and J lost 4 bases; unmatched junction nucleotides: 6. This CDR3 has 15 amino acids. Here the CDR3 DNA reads TGTGCCAGCAACCGACTAGCGGGAGTGGCAGATACGCAGTATTTT. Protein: CASNRLAGVADTQYF. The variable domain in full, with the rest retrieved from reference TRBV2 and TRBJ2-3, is EPEVTQTPSHQVTQMGQEVILRCVPISNHLYFYWYRQILGQKVEFLVSFYNNEISEKSEIFDDQFSVERPDGSNFTLKIRSTKLEDSAMYFCASNRLAGVADTQYFGPGTRLTVL.

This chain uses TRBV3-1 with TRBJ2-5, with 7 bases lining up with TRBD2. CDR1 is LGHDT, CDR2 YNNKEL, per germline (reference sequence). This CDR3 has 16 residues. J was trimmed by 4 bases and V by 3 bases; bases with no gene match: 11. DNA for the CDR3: TGTGCCAGCAGCCAGGTCGGACTAGGTGGTGGAGAGACCCAGTACTTC. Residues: CASSQVGLGGGETQYF.